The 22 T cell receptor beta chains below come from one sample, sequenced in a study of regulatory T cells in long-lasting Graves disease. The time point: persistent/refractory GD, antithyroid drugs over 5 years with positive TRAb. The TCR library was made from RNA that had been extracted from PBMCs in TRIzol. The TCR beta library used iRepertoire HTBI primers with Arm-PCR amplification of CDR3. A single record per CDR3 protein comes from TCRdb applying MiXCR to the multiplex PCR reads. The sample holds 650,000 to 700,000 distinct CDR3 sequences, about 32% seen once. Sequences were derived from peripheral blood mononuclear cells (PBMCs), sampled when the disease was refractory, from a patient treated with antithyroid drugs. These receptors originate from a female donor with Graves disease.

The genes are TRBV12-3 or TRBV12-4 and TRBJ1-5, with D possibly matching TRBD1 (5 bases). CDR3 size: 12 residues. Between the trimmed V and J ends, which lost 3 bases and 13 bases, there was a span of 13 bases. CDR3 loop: CASSFEGYGQHF. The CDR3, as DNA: TGTGCCAGCAGTTTTGAGGGGTACGGTCAGCATTTT.

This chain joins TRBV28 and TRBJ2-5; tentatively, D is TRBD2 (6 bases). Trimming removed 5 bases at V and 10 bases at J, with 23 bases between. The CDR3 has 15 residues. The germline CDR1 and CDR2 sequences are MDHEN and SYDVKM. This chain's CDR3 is CASSPSRTPHGGQYF. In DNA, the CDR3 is TGTGCCAGCAGTCCCTCGCGGACACCCCACGGGGGCCAGTACTTC.

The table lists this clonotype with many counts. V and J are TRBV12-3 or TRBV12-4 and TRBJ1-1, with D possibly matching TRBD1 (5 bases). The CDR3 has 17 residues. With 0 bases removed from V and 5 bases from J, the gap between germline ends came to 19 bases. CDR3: CASSLALPGTGGTEAFF. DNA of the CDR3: TGTGCCAGCAGTTTAGCGCTACCTGGTACAGGAGGTACTGAAGCTTTCTTT.

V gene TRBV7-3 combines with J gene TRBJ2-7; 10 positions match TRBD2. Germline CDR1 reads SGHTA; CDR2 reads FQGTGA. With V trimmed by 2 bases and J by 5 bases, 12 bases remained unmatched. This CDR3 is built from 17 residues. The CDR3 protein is CASSLDPASGSLDEQYF. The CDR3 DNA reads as TGTGCCAGCAGCTTAGACCCGGCTAGCGGGAGTCTCGACGAGCAGTACTTC.

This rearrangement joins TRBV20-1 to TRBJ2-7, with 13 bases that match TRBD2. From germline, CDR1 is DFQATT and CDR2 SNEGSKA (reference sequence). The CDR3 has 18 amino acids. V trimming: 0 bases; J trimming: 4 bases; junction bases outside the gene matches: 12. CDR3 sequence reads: CSARDEGTSGVLRYEQYF. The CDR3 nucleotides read TGCAGTGCTAGAGATGAGGGGACTAGCGGGGTCTTAAGGTACGAGCAGTACTTC.

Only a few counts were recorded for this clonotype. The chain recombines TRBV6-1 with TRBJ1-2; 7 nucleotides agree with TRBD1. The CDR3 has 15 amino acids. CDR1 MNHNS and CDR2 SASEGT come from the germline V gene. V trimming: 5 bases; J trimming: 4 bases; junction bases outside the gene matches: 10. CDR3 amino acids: CASSLRQGLGYGYTF. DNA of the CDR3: TGTGCCAGCAGTCTTCGACAGGGTCTAGGCTATGGCTACACCTTC.

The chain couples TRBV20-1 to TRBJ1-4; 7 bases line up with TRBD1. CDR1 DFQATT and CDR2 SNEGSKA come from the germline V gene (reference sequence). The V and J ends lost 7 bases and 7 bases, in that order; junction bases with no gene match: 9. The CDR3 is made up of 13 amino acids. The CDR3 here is CSGGGGAGEKLFF. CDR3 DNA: TGCAGTGGAGGAGGGGGCGCAGGTGAAAAACTGTTTTTT.

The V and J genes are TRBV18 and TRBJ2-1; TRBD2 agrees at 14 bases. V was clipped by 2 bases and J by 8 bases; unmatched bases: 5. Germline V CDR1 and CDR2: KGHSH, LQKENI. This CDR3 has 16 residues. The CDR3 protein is CASSPTSGLAGDEQFF. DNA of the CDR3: TGTGCCAGCTCACCAACCTCGGGACTAGCGGGAGATGAGCAGTTCTTC.

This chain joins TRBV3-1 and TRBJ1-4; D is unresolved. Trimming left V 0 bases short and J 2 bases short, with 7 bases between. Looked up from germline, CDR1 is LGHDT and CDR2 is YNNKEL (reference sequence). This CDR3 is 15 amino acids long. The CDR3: CASSQDGRTNEKLFF. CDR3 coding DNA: TGTGCCAGCAGCCAAGACGGGCGGACTAATGAAAAACTGTTTTTT. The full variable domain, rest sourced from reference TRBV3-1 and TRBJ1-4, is DTAVSQTPKYLVTQMGNDKSIKCEQNLGHDTMYWYKQDSKKFLKIMFSYNNKELIINETVPNRFSPKSPDKAHLNLHINSLELGDSAVYFCASSQDGRTNEKLFFGSGTQLSVL.

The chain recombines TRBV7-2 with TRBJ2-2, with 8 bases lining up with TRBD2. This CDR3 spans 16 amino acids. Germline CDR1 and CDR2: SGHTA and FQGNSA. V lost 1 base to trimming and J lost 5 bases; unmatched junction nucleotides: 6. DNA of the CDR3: TGTGCCAGCAGCTTAGAGGCGGGAGGAGTTACCGGGGAGCTGTTTTTT. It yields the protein CASSLEAGGVTGELFF. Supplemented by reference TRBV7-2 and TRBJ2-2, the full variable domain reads GAGVSQSPSNKVTEKGKDVELRCDPISGHTALYWYRQSLGQGLEFLIYFQGNSAPDKSGLPSDRFSAERTGGSVSTLTIQRTQQEDSAVYLCASSLEAGGVTGELFFGEGSRLTVL.

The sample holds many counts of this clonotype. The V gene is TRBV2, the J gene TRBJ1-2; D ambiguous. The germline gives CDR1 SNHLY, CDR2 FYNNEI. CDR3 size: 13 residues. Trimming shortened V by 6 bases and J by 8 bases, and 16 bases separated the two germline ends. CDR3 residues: CASSNPKSSGYTF. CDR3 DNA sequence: TGTGCCAGCAGCAATCCAAAGAGCTCAGGCTACACCTTC.

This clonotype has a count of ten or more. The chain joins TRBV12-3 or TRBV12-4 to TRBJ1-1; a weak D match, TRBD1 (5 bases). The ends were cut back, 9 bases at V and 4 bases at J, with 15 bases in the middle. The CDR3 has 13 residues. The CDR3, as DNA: TGTGCCAGTCGGGGGTCAGGTGGCACTGAAGCTTTCTTT. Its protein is CASRGSGGTEAFF.

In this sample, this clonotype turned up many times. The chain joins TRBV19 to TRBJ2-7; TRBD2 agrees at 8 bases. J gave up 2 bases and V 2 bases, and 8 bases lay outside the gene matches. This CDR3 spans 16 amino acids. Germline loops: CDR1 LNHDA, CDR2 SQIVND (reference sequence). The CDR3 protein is CASSIKAGEGTYEQYF. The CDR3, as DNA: TGTGCCAGTAGTATAAAAGCGGGAGAAGGAACCTACGAGCAGTACTTC.

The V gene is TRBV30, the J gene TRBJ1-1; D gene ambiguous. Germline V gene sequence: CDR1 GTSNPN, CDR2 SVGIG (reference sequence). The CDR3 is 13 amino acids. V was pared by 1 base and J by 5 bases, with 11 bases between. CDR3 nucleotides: TGTGCCTGGAGTGGCGTGGGATGGACTGAAGCTTTCTTT. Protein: CAWSGVGWTEAFF.

CDR3 nucleotides: TGCGCCAGCAGCTTGGGGGATTCACAGGGTTATCAGCCCCAGCATTTT. This translates into CASSLGDSQGYQPQHF. This chain links TRBV5-1 with TRBJ1-5, with a possible D match to TRBD1 (6 bases). V was trimmed by 0 bases and J by 5 bases, leaving 15 bases between them. The V gene's germline CDR1 is SGHRS and CDR2 YFSETQ. This CDR3 has 16 amino acids.

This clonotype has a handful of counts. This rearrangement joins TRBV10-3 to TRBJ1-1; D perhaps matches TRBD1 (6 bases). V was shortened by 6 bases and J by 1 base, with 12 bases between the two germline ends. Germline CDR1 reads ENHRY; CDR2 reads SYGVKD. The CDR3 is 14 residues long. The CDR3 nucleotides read TGTGCCATCAGAGCCGGGACACAGAACACTGAAGCTTTCTTT. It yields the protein CAIRAGTQNTEAFF.

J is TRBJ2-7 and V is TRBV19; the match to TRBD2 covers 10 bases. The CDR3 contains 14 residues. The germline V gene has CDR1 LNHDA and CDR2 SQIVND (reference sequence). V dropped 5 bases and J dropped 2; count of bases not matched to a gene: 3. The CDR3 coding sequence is TGTGCCAGTAGTCGTAGCGGGAGGACCTACGAGCAGTACTTC. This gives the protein CASSRSGRTYEQYF.

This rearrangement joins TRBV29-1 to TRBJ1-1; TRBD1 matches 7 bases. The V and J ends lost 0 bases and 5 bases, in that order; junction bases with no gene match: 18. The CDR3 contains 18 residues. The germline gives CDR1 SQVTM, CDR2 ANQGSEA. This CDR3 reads CSVEDLWGTDRAGTEAFF. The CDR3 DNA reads TGCAGCGTTGAAGATCTTTGGGGGACAGACAGGGCTGGAACTGAAGCTTTCTTT.

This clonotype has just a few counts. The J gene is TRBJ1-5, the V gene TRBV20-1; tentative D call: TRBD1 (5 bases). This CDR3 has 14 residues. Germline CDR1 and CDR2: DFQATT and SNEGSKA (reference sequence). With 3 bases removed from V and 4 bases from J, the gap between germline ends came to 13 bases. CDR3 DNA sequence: TGCAGTGCTAGGAAGAGACAGCCTAATCAGCCCCAGCATTTT. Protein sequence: CSARKRQPNQPQHF.

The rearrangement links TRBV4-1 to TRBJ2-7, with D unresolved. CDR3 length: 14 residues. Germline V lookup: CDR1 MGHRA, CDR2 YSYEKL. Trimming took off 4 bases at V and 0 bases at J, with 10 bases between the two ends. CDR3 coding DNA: TGCGCCAGCAGCCTCCCTTGGAACTCCTACGAGCAGTACTTC. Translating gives CASSLPWNSYEQYF.

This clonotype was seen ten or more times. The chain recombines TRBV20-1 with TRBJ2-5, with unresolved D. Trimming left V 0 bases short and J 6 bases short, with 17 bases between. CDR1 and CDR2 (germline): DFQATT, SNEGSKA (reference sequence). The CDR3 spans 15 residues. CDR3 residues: CSARDEAAPRKTQYF. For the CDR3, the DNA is TGCAGTGCTAGAGATGAGGCAGCCCCAAGAAAGACCCAGTACTTC.

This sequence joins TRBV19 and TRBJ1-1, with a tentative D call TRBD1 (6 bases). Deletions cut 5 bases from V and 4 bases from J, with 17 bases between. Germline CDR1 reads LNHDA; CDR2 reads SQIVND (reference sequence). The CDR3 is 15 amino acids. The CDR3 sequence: CASSDTWGLGTEAFF. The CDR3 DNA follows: TGTGCCAGTAGTGACACTTGGGGGCTTGGCACTGAAGCTTTCTTT.